This T cell receptor beta chain was captured in a study of cytomegalovirus exposure and HLA in healthy donors. About the study: Among the 398 donors who were genotyped, about 80% fell in the genetic ancestry cluster that is associated with self-reported Caucasian donors.

Study conclusions and caveats: Later work showed greater clonal expansion in HLA-associated TCR beta chains than in equally common others. CMV serostatus was the sole immune exposure data available.

PCR involved 60 Vbeta and 13 Jbeta primers. The data were produced by immunoSEQ multiplex PCR, yet TCRdb's version contains in-frame clones alone and is incomplete. The sample has a few hundred thousand clones, roughly 80% seen once. Points on this clone: As yet, its antigen is unknown.

Germline V gene data show CDR1 as LNHDA and CDR2 as SQIVND (reference sequence). With 5 bases removed from V and 0 bases from J, the gap between germline ends came to 10 bases. This CDR3 spans 14 amino acids. The chain is built from TRBV19 and TRBJ1-2; TRBD1 might be the D (6 bases). Sequenced material: PBMCs. The clonotype was recovered from a girl aged 2-10 years in good health and CMV-seronegative. As DNA, the CDR3 is TGTGCCAGTAGTCGCCGGACAGCTAACTATGGCTACACCTTC. Its translation: CASSRRTANYGYTF.